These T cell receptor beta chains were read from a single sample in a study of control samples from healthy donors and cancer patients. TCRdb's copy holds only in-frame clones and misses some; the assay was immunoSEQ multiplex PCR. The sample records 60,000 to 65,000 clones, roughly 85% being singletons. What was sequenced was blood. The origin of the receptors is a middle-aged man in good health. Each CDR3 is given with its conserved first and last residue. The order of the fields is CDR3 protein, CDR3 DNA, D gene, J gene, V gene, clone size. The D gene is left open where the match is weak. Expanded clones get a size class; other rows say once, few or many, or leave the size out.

CASSHYRGTNQPQHF	TGCGCCAGCAGCCATTATAGGGGAACCAATCAGCCCCAGCATTTT	-	TRBJ1-5	TRBV4-3	few
CASSPGQGGGEKLFF	TGCGCCAGCAGCCCGGGACAGGGAGGAGGTGAAAAACTGTTTTTT	TRBD1	TRBJ1-4	TRBV5-1	-
CASSIGSNEQFF	TGTGCCAGTAGTATAGGAAGCAATGAGCAGTTCTTC	-	TRBJ2-1	TRBV19	-
CSVDPGTSETQYF	TGCAGCGTTGACCCCGGGACATCCGAGACCCAGTACTTC	-	TRBJ2-5	TRBV29-1	-
CASSTRTDPFYEQYF	TGTGCCAGCAGCACGAGGACGGATCCTTTCTACGAGCAGTACTTC	-	TRBJ2-7	TRBV7-9	-
CASSYPGTVSYNEQFF	TGTGCCAGCAGTTACCCAGGAACCGTCTCCTACAATGAGCAGTTCTTC	-	TRBJ2-1	TRBV6-2/TRBV6-3	-
CASSLVPDRKNIQYF	TGTGCCAGCAGCTTAGTTCCGGACAGAAAAAACATTCAGTACTTC	-	TRBJ2-4	TRBV7-9	-
CASTPSSGNTIYF	TGTGCCAGCACGCCCAGCTCTGGAAACACCATATATTTT	-	TRBJ1-3	TRBV7-9	-
CATHEGYRNEKLFF	TGTGCCACTCACGAAGGATACCGAAATGAAAAACTGTTTTTT	-	TRBJ1-4	TRBV19	-
CASSQEGRLSNTQYF	TGTGCCAGCAGCCAAGAAGGACGGCTCTCAAATACGCAGTATTTT	-	TRBJ2-3	TRBV3-1/TRBV3-2	-
CASSRQGFAGYEQYF	TGTGCCAGCAGTCGGCAGGGGTTCGCGGGCTACGAGCAGTACTTC	-	TRBJ2-7	TRBV5-6	-
CAWSADRANTEAFF	TGTGCCTGGAGTGCCGACAGGGCGAACACTGAAGCTTTCTTT	TRBD1	TRBJ1-1	TRBV30	-
CASSRIDSLNTEAFF	TGTGCCAGCAGCCGAATAGACAGTCTGAACACTGAAGCTTTCTTT	-	TRBJ1-1	TRBV7-6	-
CASSQRTGVGYTF	TGCGCCAGCAGCCAACGGACAGGGGTTGGCTACACCTTC	TRBD1	TRBJ1-2	TRBV4-3	-
CASSLDSFTDTQYF	TGTGCCAGCAGTTTGGACAGTTTCACAGATACGCAGTATTTT	-	TRBJ2-3	TRBV6-5	-
CASSQAALDQPQHF	TGTGCCAGCAGTCAGGCGGCCCTCGATCAGCCCCAGCATTTT	-	TRBJ1-5	TRBV7-2	-
CASSLGGYSNQPQHF	TGTGCCAGCAGCTTAGGGGGGTATAGCAATCAGCCCCAGCATTTT	-	TRBJ1-5	TRBV7-9	-
CAWRQRRTPINEKLFF	TGTGCCTGGAGACAACGACGGACTCCCATCAATGAAAAACTGTTTTTT	-	TRBJ1-4	TRBV30	-
CASSPLDRMMNTEAFF	TGTGCCAGCAGCCCGCTGGACAGGATGATGAACACTGAAGCTTTCTTT	TRBD1	TRBJ1-1	TRBV9	-
CAISATSGRGNTQYF	TGTGCCATCAGCGCCACTAGCGGGAGAGGAAATACGCAGTATTTT	TRBD2	TRBJ2-3	TRBV10-3	-
CAISRDRNSYEQYF	TGTGCCATCAGCCGGGACAGGAACTCCTACGAGCAGTACTTC	TRBD1	TRBJ2-7	TRBV10-3	-
CASSFYRDQNTEAFF	TGTGCCAGCAGTTTCTACCGGGACCAGAACACTGAAGCTTTCTTT	-	TRBJ1-1	TRBV27	-
CATRGQGTYEQYF	TGTGCCACCAGGGGTCAGGGGACCTACGAGCAGTACTTC	-	TRBJ2-7	TRBV15	-
CSASRPGSYNEQFF	TGCAGTGCTAGTCGGCCAGGTTCCTACAATGAGCAGTTCTTC	-	TRBJ2-1	TRBV20-1	-
CASSLAFDYSSYNEQFF	TGTGCCAGCAGCTTGGCCTTCGACTACTCATCTTACAATGAGCAGTTCTTC	-	TRBJ2-1	TRBV5-5	-
CASSSGLSTDTQYF	TGTGCCAGCAGCTCAGGACTTTCCACAGATACGCAGTATTTT	-	TRBJ2-3	TRBV7-3	-
CASSFQGEWTPLHF	TGTGCCAGCAGTTTTCAGGGGGAGTGGACACCCCTCCACTTT	TRBD1	TRBJ1-6	TRBV28	-
CASSTTSGIYNEQFF	TGCGCCAGCAGCACGACTAGCGGGATATACAATGAGCAGTTCTTC	TRBD2	TRBJ2-1	TRBV5-1	-
CAWGAGTSGNEQFF	TGTGCCTGGGGTGCCGGGACTAGCGGCAATGAGCAGTTCTTC	TRBD2	TRBJ2-1	TRBV30	-
CASSHERGQETQYF	TGCGCCAGCAGTCATGAAAGGGGGCAAGAGACCCAGTACTTC	-	TRBJ2-5	TRBV23-1	-
CASSSGLDEKLFF	TGTGCCAGCAGCTCGGGGCTGGATGAAAAACTGTTTTTT	-	TRBJ1-4	TRBV7-3	-
CASATGGHQPQHF	TGTGCCAGCGCAACAGGGGGCCATCAGCCCCAGCATTTT	TRBD1	TRBJ1-5	TRBV19	-
CAWGLYKETQYF	TGTGCCTGGGGATTGTACAAAGAGACCCAGTACTTC	-	TRBJ2-5	TRBV30	-
CASSSGTGGLGELFF	TGTGCCAGCAGCTCCGGGACAGGGGGCCTCGGGGAGCTGTTTTTT	TRBD1	TRBJ2-2	TRBV11-3	-
CAIRGTGYTGELFF	TGTGCCATCAGAGGGACTGGGTACACCGGGGAGCTGTTTTTT	-	TRBJ2-2	TRBV10-3	-
CASSEGSEAFF	TGTGCCAGCAGTGAAGGGTCGGAAGCTTTCTTT	-	TRBJ1-1	TRBV6-1	-
CASSLEGQINQPQHF	TGTGCCAGCAGCTTAGAGGGACAGATCAATCAGCCCCAGCATTTT	TRBD1	TRBJ1-5	TRBV7-2	-
CASSPPSGRRSDTQYF	TGTGCCAGCAGCCCCCCTAGCGGGAGGCGGTCAGATACGCAGTATTTT	TRBD2	TRBJ2-3	TRBV9	few
CASSLGLAGSSTDTQYF	TGTGCCAGCAGCTTAGGGCTAGCGGGGAGCAGCACAGATACGCAGTATTTT	TRBD2	TRBJ2-3	TRBV7-8	-
CASSFLIGDSGGQRGQPQHF	TGTGCCAGCAGTTTTTTAATCGGCGACTCCGGGGGACAGAGGGGGCAGCCCCAGCATTTT	TRBD1	TRBJ1-5	TRBV28	-
CAISEHNLGGAVSKTEAFF	TGTGCCATCAGTGAGCATAACTTGGGGGGCGCAGTGTCGAAGACTGAAGCTTTCTTT	-	TRBJ1-1	TRBV10-3	-
CASSTGAGRADTQYF	TGTGCCAGCAGTACTGGGGCGGGAAGGGCGGATACGCAGTATTTT	-	TRBJ2-3	TRBV28	once
CASSLAGTGGGYTF	TGTGCCAGCAGCCTCGCCGGGACAGGGGGAGGCTACACCTTC	TRBD1	TRBJ1-2	TRBV7-2	-
CASSPAGGSQPQHF	TGTGCCAGCAGCCCGGCGGGAGGAAGTCAGCCCCAGCATTTT	-	TRBJ1-5	TRBV7-9	-
CASSLLAVQQGTAKNIQYF	TGTGCCAGCAGCCTATTAGCGGTCCAACAGGGCACTGCCAAAAACATTCAGTACTTC	-	TRBJ2-4	TRBV27	-
CASSGHKNLGYTF	TGTGCCAGCAGCGGACACAAGAATCTTGGGTACACCTTC	-	TRBJ1-2	TRBV7-2	-
CASSQTYIGNQPQHF	TGTGCCAGCAGCCAAACCTACATAGGGAATCAGCCCCAGCATTTT	-	TRBJ1-5	TRBV11-2	-
CASSPGQERVPLHF	TGTGCCAGCAGCCCGGGACAGGAAAGGGTCCCCCTCCACTTT	TRBD1	TRBJ1-6	TRBV5-6	-
CASSPVGGTYNEQFF	TGTGCCAGCTCACCAGTGGGGGGGACCTACAATGAGCAGTTCTTC	TRBD2	TRBJ2-1	TRBV18	once
CASSLQGQGGEKLFF	TGCGCCAGCAGCTTACAGGGACAGGGAGGTGAAAAACTGTTTTTT	TRBD1	TRBJ1-4	TRBV5-1	-
CASSLGGGGTEAFF	TGTGCCAGCAGCTTGGGGGGGGGCGGAACTGAAGCTTTCTTT	-	TRBJ1-1	TRBV7-2	once